The 25 T cell receptor beta chains presented below share a single source sample, sequenced in a study of cytomegalovirus exposure and HLA in healthy donors (dated by TCRdb to about 2017). Library preparation was by the immunoSEQ multiplex PCR assay. For the multiplex PCR, a mixture combining 60 forward primers for TCR Vbeta segments and 13 reverse primers for TCR Jbeta segments was used. The table was pulled from immuneACCESS by TCRdb, which kept in-frame rearrangements only. Such tables lose some clones; where checked, under half of the loss comes from unresolved V genes, and the rest has no known cause. Counted in this sample were 150,000 to 200,000 clones; around four fifths of them appeared once. About 0.78% of the sample comes from the top ten. The specimen was PBMCs. These receptors originate from a woman aged 18 to 35 in good health and CMV-seronegative.

The gene calls are TRBV7-2 and TRBJ1-4; a possible D gene is TRBD1 (6 bases). The V end was cut by 4 bases, the J end by 8 bases, with 17 bases between. The CDR3 has 15 amino acids. Germline values: CDR1 SGHTA, CDR2 FQGNSA. In DNA form, the CDR3 reads TGTGCCAGCAGCTATGTAGGGGGGGAGGAGGAAAAACTGTTTTTT. The encoded protein is CASSYVGGEEEKLFF.

The J gene is TRBJ1-3, the V gene TRBV2; D is undetermined. V was pared by 8 bases and J by 0 bases, with 11 bases between. The CDR3 is 14 amino acids. Germline assignment: CDR1 SNHLY and CDR2 FYNNEI. CDR3 sequence (DNA): TGTGCCAGCCATCTTAGTGGCTCTGGAAACACCATATATTTT. It is translated as CASHLSGSGNTIYF.

The CDR3 coding sequence is TGTGCCACCTCGGGGGACCCCCGAAAGGGCGGCTACACCTTC. Its protein product is CATSGDPRKGGYTF. V gene TRBV21-1 combines with J gene TRBJ1-2. TRBV21-1 is flagged as a pseudogene. This CDR3 is 14 amino acids long.

The chain joins TRBV12-5 to TRBJ1-3; a possible D gene is TRBD1 (6 bases). CDR1 LGHNT and CDR2 FRNRAP come from the germline V gene. The CDR3 runs to 16 residues. Trimming shortened V by 1 base and J by 0 bases, and 10 bases separated the two germline ends. CDR3 amino acids: CASGLGQESSGNTIYF. In DNA, the CDR3 is TGTGCTAGTGGTTTGGGACAGGAGAGCTCTGGAAACACCATATATTTT.

The V gene is TRBV10-3, the J gene TRBJ1-2; 7 nucleotides match TRBD1. The V gene end was trimmed by 10 bases and the J gene end by 6 bases; junction bases not matched to a gene: 17. The CDR3 covers 15 residues. CDR1 ENHRY and CDR2 SYGVKD come from the germline V gene. In DNA form, the CDR3 reads TGTGCCACCGGGTCTGAGAGGGACAGATATGATGGCTACACCTTC. It translates to CATGSERDRYDGYTF.

The J gene is TRBJ2-3, the V gene TRBV7-8; 16 bases fit TRBD2. Germline CDR1 reads SGHVS; CDR2 reads FQNEAQ. After removal of 6 bases from V and 10 bases from J, the junction contained 7 bases not matched to a gene. CDR3 length equals 15 residues. The CDR3 reads CASRPGTSGGAAQYF. The CDR3 DNA is TGTGCCAGCAGGCCCGGGACTAGCGGGGGGGCCGCGCAGTATTTT.

Only a few counts were recorded for this clone. The chain joins TRBV2 to TRBJ1-2, with no clear D. There are 12 residues in the CDR3. The germline V gene encodes CDR1 SNHLY and CDR2 FYNNEI. Trimming cost V 7 bases and J 8 bases, with 14 bases left between them. Written as DNA, the CDR3 is TGTGCCAGCACGTCGGCGGCTGAGGGCTACACCTTC. This translates into CASTSAAEGYTF.

The sample holds a few counts of this clone. The chain has TRBV7-3 and TRBJ2-1, with 9 bases fitting TRBD2. This CDR3 region has 16 residues. In germline, CDR1 is SGHTA, CDR2 FQGTGA. J lost 9 bases, V lost 0 bases, and 9 bases had no gene match. The CDR3 region has the DNA TGTGCCAGCAGCTTAACCCTAGCGGGAAGGATTGGTGAGCAGTTCTTC. Translated: CASSLTLAGRIGEQFF.

The V call is TRBV5-1, the J call TRBJ2-2; 10 bases line up with TRBD1. The CDR3 runs 14 residues. CDR1 is SGHRS, CDR2 YFSETQ, per germline. Trimming removed 2 bases from V and 10 bases from J; junction bases left unmatched: 5. The CDR3 sequence is CASSFLGQGVELFF. The CDR3 DNA reads as TGCGCCAGCAGCTTCCTTGGACAGGGGGTGGAGCTGTTTTTT.

The genes are TRBV25-1 and TRBJ2-7; D perhaps matches TRBD2 (5 bases). The CDR3 sequence is 14 residues long. Germline CDR1 and CDR2: MGHDK and SYGVNS. Trimming removed 3 bases from V and 4 bases from J, with 13 bases in between. CDR3 nucleotides: TGTGCCAGCAGTGACTTCCGGACTCATTACGAGCAGTACTTC. Translation gives CASSDFRTHYEQYF.

The CDR3 sequence is CSVFLRGGLNTEAFF. As DNA, the CDR3 is TGCAGCGTCTTCCTCAGGGGCGGCTTGAACACTGAAGCTTTCTTT. This chain joins TRBV29-1 and TRBJ1-1; tentative D call: TRBD1 (6 bases). Germline CDR1 reads SQVTM; CDR2 reads ANQGSEA. CDR3 size: 15 residues. Trimming removed 6 bases at V and 0 bases at J, with 17 bases between.

The chain joins TRBV10-3 to TRBJ1-2; a weak D match, TRBD1 (6 bases). CDR1 is ENHRY and CDR2 is SYGVKD in the germline V gene. The CDR3 has 13 amino acids. Trimming left V 4 bases short and J 4 bases short, with 10 bases between. This CDR3 is CAISGTGFYGYTF. CDR3 coding DNA: TGTGCCATCAGTGGAACAGGGTTCTATGGCTACACCTTC.

This chain uses TRBV21-1 with TRBJ1-2; TRBD1 reflects the table's D call only, with no check against the DNA. TRBV21-1 is designated a pseudogene. This CDR3 has 19 residues. This CDR3 reads CATHSPRRQGGRANYGYTF. The CDR3 coding sequence is TGTGCCACCCACTCCCCACGTAGACAGGGGGGGAGGGCTAACTATGGCTACACCTTC.

J is TRBJ2-7 and V is TRBV5-6, with 9 positions matching TRBD1. The CDR3 has 16 residues. The junction had 4 bases not matched to a gene; V was cut back by 0 bases and J by 0 bases. From germline, CDR1 is SGHDT and CDR2 YYEEEE. The DNA for the CDR3 is TGTGCCAGCAGCTTGGATCCGGACAGGGGCTCCTACGAGCAGTACTTC. Its protein is CASSLDPDRGSYEQYF.

The J gene is TRBJ2-7, the V gene TRBV9; 9 nucleotides agree with TRBD1. The CDR3 totals 16 residues. V lost 0 bases, J lost 2 bases, and 6 bases stayed unmatched. In germline, CDR1 is SGDLS, CDR2 YYNGEE. The CDR3 sequence is CASSVAPGQGAYEQYF. The CDR3 DNA reads as TGTGCCAGCAGCGTAGCTCCGGGACAGGGTGCCTACGAGCAGTACTTC.

J is TRBJ2-3 and V is TRBV11-3, with TRBD2 matching over 14 bases. This CDR3 contains 15 residues. The V segment lost 3 bases and the J segment 5 bases; nucleotides outside the gene matches: 1. Germline V gene data show CDR1 as SGHNT and CDR2 as YENEEA. CDR3 DNA sequence: TGTGCCAGCAGCTTGGGACTAGCGGGGGTAGATACGCAGTATTTT. Amino acid sequence: CASSLGLAGVDTQYF.

V is TRBV6-5 and J is TRBJ2-1, with 8 bases that match TRBD1. The CDR3 extends over 16 amino acids. The J segment lost 6 bases and the V segment lost 4 bases, leaving 11 bases of the junction unmatched. Germline CDR1 MNHEY, CDR2 SVGAGI. CDR3 sequence (DNA): TGTGCCAGCAGTTTCCTCTACTTTACAGGGGGCAATGAGCAGTTCTTC. It translates to CASSFLYFTGGNEQFF.

V gene TRBV7-9 combines with J gene TRBJ2-7; no clear D gene. The CDR3 runs 12 residues. The V end was cut by 4 bases, the J end by 6 bases, with 10 bases between. Germline loops: CDR1 SEHNR, CDR2 FQNEAQ (reference sequence). In DNA form, the CDR3 reads TGTGCCAGCAGCTCGAGAGGTGGCGAGCAGTACTTC. Protein product: CASSSRGGEQYF. The full variable domain, rest sourced from reference TRBV7-9 and TRBJ2-7, is DTGVSQNPRHKITKRGQNVTFRCDPISEHNRLYWYRQTLGQGPEFLTYFQNEAQLEKSRLLSDRFSAERPKGSFSTLEIQRTEQGDSAMYLCASSSRGGEQYFGPGTRLTVT.

This sequence joins TRBV6-5 and TRBJ2-3; tentatively, D is TRBD2 (5 bases). The CDR3 spans 14 residues. V was shortened by 5 bases and J by 6 bases, with 15 bases between the two germline ends. Germline V CDR1 and CDR2: MNHEY, SVGAGI. CDR3 protein: CASSRTPTGDTQYF. DNA of the CDR3: TGTGCCAGCAGTCGGACTCCGACTGGCGATACGCAGTATTTT.

This clone occurred once. The rearrangement uses TRBV4-1 and TRBJ1-1, with D possibly TRBD1 on 6 matching bases. Trimming left V 0 bases short and J 3 bases short, with 23 bases between. The CDR3 runs 19 residues. CDR1 is MGHRA, CDR2 YSYEKL, per germline. The CDR3 coding sequence is TGCGCCAGCAGCCAAGATGGGGGGGCAAGGCGAGTCCCTCACACTGAAGCTTTCTTT. Its protein product is CASSQDGGARRVPHTEAFF.

This clone was counted only a few times. This chain connects TRBV28 to TRBJ2-7; 8 bases line up with TRBD2. The V segment lost 4 bases and the J segment 3 bases; nucleotides outside the gene matches: 2. This CDR3 comprises 13 residues. CDR1 and CDR2 (germline): MDHEN, SYDVKM. CDR3 loop: CASSSGLVYEQYF. The CDR3 nucleotides are TGTGCCAGCAGTTCGGGACTAGTCTACGAGCAGTACTTC. Looking up the rest from reference TRBV28 and TRBJ2-7 gives the full variable domain: DVKVTQSSRYLVKRTGEKVFLECVQDMDHENMFWYRQDPGLGLRLIYFSYDVKMKEKGDIPEGYSVSREKKERFSLILESASTNQTSMYLCASSSGLVYEQYFGPGTRLTVT.

The chain is built from TRBV20-1 and TRBJ2-2, with D possibly matching TRBD2 (6 bases). The V gene's germline CDR1 is DFQATT and CDR2 SNEGSKA (reference sequence). Trimming cost V 3 bases and J 8 bases, with 7 bases left between them. The CDR3 extends over 11 amino acids. The CDR3 DNA reads TGCAGTGCTAGGGAGGGGGGGGAGCTGTTTTTT. The encoded protein is CSAREGGELFF.

The chain recombines TRBV6-5 with TRBJ1-2, with TRBD1 as a possible D gene (6 bases). Germline CDR1 reads MNHEY; CDR2 reads SVGAGI. The CDR3 runs 13 residues. Trimming left V 5 bases short and J 5 bases short, with 12 bases between. CDR3 in DNA: TGTGCCAGCAGTACCACAGGGAATTATGGCTACACCTTC. This encodes CASSTTGNYGYTF.

The sample holds one count of this clone. The chain has TRBV10-2 and TRBJ2-7; 9 bases align to TRBD1. The CDR3 consists of 16 residues. J was trimmed by 0 bases and V by 8 bases; bases with no gene match: 11. Germline CDR1 WSHSY, CDR2 SAAADI. The CDR3 loop is CASGKGTGFSSYEQYF. Written as DNA, the CDR3 is TGCGCCAGCGGAAAAGGGACAGGGTTTAGCTCCTACGAGCAGTACTTC.

The chain links TRBV12-5 to TRBJ2-2, with 8 nucleotides matching TRBD1. CDR3 length: 15 amino acids. Germline values: CDR1 LGHNT, CDR2 FRNRAP. Germline trimming cut 7 bases from V and 4 bases from J; bases unmatched to any gene: 8. This chain's CDR3 is CASEKAGGLTGELFF. In nucleotides, the CDR3 is TGTGCTAGTGAGAAGGCAGGGGGCCTCACCGGGGAGCTGTTTTTT.